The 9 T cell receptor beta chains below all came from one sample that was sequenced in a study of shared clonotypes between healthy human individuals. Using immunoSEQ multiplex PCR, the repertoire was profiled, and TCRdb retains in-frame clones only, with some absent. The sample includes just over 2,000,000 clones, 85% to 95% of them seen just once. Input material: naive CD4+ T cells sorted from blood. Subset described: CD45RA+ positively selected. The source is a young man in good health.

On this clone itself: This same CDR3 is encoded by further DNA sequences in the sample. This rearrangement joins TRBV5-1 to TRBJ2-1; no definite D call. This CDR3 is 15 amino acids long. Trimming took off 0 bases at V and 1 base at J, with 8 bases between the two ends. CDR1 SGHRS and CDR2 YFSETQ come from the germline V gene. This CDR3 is CASSLAVGSYNEQFF. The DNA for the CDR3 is TGCGCCAGCAGCTTGGCGGTGGGTTCCTACAATGAGCAGTTCTTC.

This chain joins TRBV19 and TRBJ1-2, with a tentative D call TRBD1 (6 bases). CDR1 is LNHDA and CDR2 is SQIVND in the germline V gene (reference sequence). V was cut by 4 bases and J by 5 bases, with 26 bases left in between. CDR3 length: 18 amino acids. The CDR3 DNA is TGTGCCAGTAGTACCACCCGGCCGACGACAGGTGGACTATATGGCTACACCTTC. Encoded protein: CASSTTRPTTGGLYGYTF. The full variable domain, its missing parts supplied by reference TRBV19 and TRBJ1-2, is DGGITQSPKYLFRKEGQNVTLSCEQNLNHDAMYWYRQDPGQGLRLIYYSQIVNDFQKGDIAEGYSVSREKKESFPLTVTSAQKNPTAFYLCASSTTRPTTGGLYGYTFGSGTRLTVV.

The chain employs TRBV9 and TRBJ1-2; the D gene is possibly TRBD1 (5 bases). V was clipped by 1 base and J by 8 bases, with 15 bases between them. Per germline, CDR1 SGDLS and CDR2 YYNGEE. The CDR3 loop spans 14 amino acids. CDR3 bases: TGTGCCAGCAGCGTACTGGAGCAGGGTGGCGGCTACACCTTC. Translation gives CASSVLEQGGGYTF.

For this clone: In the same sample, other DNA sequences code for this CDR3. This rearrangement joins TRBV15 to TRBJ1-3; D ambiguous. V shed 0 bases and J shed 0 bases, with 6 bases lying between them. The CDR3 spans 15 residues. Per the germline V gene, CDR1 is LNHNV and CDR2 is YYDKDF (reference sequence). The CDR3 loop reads CATSRDRFSGNTIYF. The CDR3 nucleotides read TGTGCCACCAGCAGAGATCGGTTCTCTGGAAACACCATATATTTT. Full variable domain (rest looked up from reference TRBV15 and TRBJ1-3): DAMVIQNPRYQVTQFGKPVTLSCSQTLNHNVMYWYQQKSSQAPKLLFHYYDKDFNNEADTPDNFQSRRPNTSFCFLDIRSPGLGDTAMYLCATSRDRFSGNTIYFGEGSWLTVV.

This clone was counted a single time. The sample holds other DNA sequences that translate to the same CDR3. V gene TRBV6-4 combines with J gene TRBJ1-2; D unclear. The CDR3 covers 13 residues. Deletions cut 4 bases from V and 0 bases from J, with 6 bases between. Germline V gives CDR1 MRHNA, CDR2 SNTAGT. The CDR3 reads CASSVTANYGYTF. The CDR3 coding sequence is TGTGCCAGCAGTGTAACAGCTAACTATGGCTACACCTTC.

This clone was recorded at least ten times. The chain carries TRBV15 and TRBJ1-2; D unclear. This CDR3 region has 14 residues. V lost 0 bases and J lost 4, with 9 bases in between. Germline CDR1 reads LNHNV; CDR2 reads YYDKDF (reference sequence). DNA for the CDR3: TGTGCCACCAGCAGAGATGAGGCCAGCTATGGCTACACCTTC. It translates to CATSRDEASYGYTF.

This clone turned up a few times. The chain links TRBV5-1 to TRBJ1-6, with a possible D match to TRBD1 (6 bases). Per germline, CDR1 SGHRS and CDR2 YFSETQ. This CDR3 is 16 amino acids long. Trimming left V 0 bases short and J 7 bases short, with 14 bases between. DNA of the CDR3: TGCGCCAGCAGCTTGGGATCAGGGGCCGGGAATTCACCCCTCCACTTT. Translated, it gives CASSLGSGAGNSPLHF.

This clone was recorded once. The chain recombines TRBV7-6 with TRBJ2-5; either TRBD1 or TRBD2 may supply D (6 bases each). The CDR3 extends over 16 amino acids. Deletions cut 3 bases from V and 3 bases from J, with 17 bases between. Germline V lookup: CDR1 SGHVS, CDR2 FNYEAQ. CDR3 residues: CASSFSTGAVKETQYF. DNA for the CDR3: TGTGCCAGCAGCTTTTCTACGGGGGCTGTCAAAGAGACCCAGTACTTC.

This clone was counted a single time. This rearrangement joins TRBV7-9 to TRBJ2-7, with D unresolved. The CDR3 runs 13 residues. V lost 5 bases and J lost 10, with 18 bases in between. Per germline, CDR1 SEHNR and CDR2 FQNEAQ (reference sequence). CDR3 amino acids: CASSPPVVAKQYF. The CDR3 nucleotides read TGTGCCAGCAGCCCCCCCGTCGTCGCCAAACAGTACTTC.